The clone carrying this T cell receptor beta chain was counted a single time. The data stem from a study of beta chain features in type 1 diabetes. The entirety of the isolated RNA underwent reverse transcription, so expressed TCRB transcripts were sequenced. Sequencing was performed with immunoSEQ multiplex PCR; in TCRdb, only in-frame clones are kept and a portion is missing. The sample has hundreds of thousands of clones; roughly 15% are singletons. Germline V CDR1 and CDR2: SGHTA, FQGTGA. J lost 8 bases, V lost 6 bases, and 9 bases had no gene match. This CDR3 is built from 16 residues. The chain links TRBV7-3 to TRBJ2-1, with 14 nucleotides matching TRBD2. The sequence came from a man younger than 30 in good health. The sequencing sample was made of naive CD4+ T cells from blood. This CDR3 reads CASRLAGTSGSHEQFF. In DNA form, the CDR3 reads TGTGCCAGCAGGCTCGCCGGGACTAGCGGGAGCCATGAGCAGTTCTTC.